This T cell receptor beta chain was captured by sequencing in a study of blood T cell repertoires in COVID-19. Germline CDR1 is KGHSH and CDR2 is LQKENI. With 2 bases removed from V and 7 bases from J, the gap between germline ends came to 15 bases. This CDR3 has 15 residues. Per the original data handling: Cell counts per sample came from amplifying reference gene primers. The protocol was immunoSEQ multiplex PCR, while the TCRdb copy is restricted to in-frame clones and leaves out a portion. That table gives V, J and clone size, and the DNA gave D and trimming. The sample carries over 200,000 clones, about 85% recorded once.

J is TRBJ2-4 and V is TRBV18; no definite D call. The clonotype originates from a woman aged 80 or older with active or convalescent COVID-19. The specimen sequenced was peripheral blood. CDR3 in amino acids: CASSPSLVVANIQYF. In DNA, the CDR3 is TGTGCCAGCTCACCATCCCTGGTAGTTGCGAACATTCAGTACTTC.